The clone carrying this TCR beta chain was counted once. What it recognizes is unknown. This specimen comes from a study of vaccination effects on CD4 cells after COVID-19. General study points: Healthy vaccinees' vaccine-induced clones included only 1 of 255 cross-reacting with common cold coronaviruses.

Some clones are missing from TCRdb's copy, which holds only in-frame ones; the method was immunoSEQ multiplex PCR. The repertoire holds over 50,000 clones, with around four fifths as singletons. The CDR3 is 15 amino acids. Germline V gene lookup returns CDR1 KGHSH and CDR2 LQKENI. V shed 1 base and J shed 5 bases, with 14 bases lying between them. Using viral peptide pools, the ViraFEST assay grew out antigen-specific CD4+ T cells prior to sequencing. Subsequent to 10 days of culture, CD4+ T cells were isolated. BNT162b2 vaccine or mRNA-1273 vaccine was given to participants in two doses. According to the study, vaccine recipients showed no prior SARS-CoV-2 infection and negative nucleocapsid antibodies. IL-2 medium supplanted half the medium on days 3 and 7.

This chain joins TRBV18 and TRBJ2-5; D remains ambiguous. The sequence derives from a human donor who received a COVID-19 vaccine. The source material was CD4+ T cells from PBMCs cultured with HCoV-229E spike peptides, sampled after COVID-19 vaccination. CDR3 sequence reads: CASSPQRAEGETQYF. CDR3 bases: TGTGCCAGCTCACCACAGAGAGCTGAAGGGGAGACCCAGTACTTC.